This note documents a single TCR beta chain sequence. The PCR was carried out with 60 Vbeta primers and 13 Jbeta primers. Method: immunoSEQ multiplex PCR; TCRdb's copy keeps in-frame clones and lacks some. The table lists around 130,000 clones, roughly 88% of them singletons, with about 2.7% in the top ten. The CDR3 spans 14 residues. The germline CDR1 and CDR2 sequences are SGHNT and YYREEE (reference sequence). The germline V and J ends were trimmed by 3 bases and 0 bases, with 9 bases remaining between them. The data derive from a study of cytomegalovirus exposure and HLA in healthy donors. Sequencing input: PBMCs. This clonotype was sampled from a woman aged 18-35 years in good health and CMV-seropositive. The chain carries TRBV5-4 and TRBJ1-1, with D perhaps TRBD1 (5 bases). The CDR3 here is CASSSPGMNTEAFF. CDR3 sequence (DNA): TGTGCCAGCAGCTCCCCAGGGATGAACACTGAAGCTTTCTTT. The whole variable domain, filled in from reference TRBV5-4 and TRBJ1-1, reads ETGVTQSPTHLIKTRGQQVTLRCSSQSGHNTVSWYQQALGQGPQFIFQYYREEENGRGNFPPRFSGLQFPNYSSELNVNALELDDSALYLCASSSPGMNTEAFFGQGTRLTVV.